Sequencing of this T cell receptor beta chain was carried out in a study of human T cells and chemical hapten exposure. Time point of the sample: patch test 2, 6 weeks after DPC sensitization. Regarding treatment: therapeutic diphenylcyclopropenone sensitization with weekly scalp DPC. MiXCR, run by TCRdb on the RACE reads, gives a single entry per CDR3 protein. The top ten clones hold 1.6% of a sample with tens of thousands of distinct CDR3 sequences, around a tenth of them seen once. The CDR3 covers 14 residues. The ends were cut back, 6 bases at V and 8 bases at J, with 19 bases in the middle. The V gene's germline CDR1 is MNHEY and CDR2 SMNVEV (reference sequence).

The source is a man younger than 30 with alopecia areata. Some clones in this sample may be carry-over from other donors' samples. The rearrangement joins TRBV27 to TRBJ1-2, with D hard to call. The input for sequencing was whole blood, taken in connection with sensitization to the hapten diphenylcyclopropenone (DPC). The CDR3 is CASSLRGLPRGYTF. The CDR3 nucleotides read TGTGCCAGCAGCCTACGTGGACTTCCTAGGGGCTACACCTTC.